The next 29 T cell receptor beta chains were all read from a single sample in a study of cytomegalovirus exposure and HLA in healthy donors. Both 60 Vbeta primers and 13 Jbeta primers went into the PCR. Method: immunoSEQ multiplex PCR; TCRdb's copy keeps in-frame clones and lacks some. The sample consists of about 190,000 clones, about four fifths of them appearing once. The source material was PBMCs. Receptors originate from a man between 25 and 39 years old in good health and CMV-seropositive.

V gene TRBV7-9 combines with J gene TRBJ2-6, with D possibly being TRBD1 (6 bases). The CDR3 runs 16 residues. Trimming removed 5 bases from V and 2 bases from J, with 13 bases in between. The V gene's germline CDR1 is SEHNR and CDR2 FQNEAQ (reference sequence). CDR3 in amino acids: CASSPPRGTGANVLTF. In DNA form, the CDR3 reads TGTGCCAGCAGCCCTCCCAGGGGAACTGGGGCCAACGTCCTGACTTTC.

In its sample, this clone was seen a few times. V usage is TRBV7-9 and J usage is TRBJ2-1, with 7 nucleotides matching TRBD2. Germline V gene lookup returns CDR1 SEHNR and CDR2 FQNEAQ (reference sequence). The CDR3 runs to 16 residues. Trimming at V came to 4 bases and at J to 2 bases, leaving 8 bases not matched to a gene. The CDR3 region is CASSSLGLVPYNEQFF. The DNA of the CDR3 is TGTGCCAGCAGCTCCCTAGGACTAGTGCCCTACAATGAGCAGTTCTTC.

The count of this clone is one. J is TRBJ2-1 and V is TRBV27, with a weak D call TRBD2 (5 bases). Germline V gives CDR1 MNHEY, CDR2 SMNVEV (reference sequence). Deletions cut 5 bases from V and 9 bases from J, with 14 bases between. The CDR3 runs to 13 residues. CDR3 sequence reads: CASSPTPRGEQFF. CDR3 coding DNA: TGTGCCAGCAGTCCTACGCCCCGGGGTGAGCAGTTCTTC.

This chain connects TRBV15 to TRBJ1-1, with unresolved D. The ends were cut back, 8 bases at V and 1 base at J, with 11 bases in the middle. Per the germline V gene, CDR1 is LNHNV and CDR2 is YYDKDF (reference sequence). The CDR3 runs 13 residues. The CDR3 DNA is TGTGCCACCCAAGTTGAGGGGAACACTGAAGCTTTCTTT. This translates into CATQVEGNTEAFF.

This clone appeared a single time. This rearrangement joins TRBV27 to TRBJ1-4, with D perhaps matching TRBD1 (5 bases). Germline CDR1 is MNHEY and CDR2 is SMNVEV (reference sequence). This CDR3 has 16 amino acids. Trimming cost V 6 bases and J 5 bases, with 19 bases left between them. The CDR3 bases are TGTGCCAGCAGACAAACACCAGGGAATCTGAATGAAAAACTGTTTTTT. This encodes CASRQTPGNLNEKLFF.

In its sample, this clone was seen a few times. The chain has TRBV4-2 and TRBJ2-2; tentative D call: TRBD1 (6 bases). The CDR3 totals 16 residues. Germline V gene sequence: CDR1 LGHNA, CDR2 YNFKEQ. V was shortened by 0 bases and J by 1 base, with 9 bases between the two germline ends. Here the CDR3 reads CASSQETGRNTGELFF. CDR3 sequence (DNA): TGTGCCAGCAGCCAAGAAACAGGGAGGAACACCGGGGAGCTGTTTTTT.

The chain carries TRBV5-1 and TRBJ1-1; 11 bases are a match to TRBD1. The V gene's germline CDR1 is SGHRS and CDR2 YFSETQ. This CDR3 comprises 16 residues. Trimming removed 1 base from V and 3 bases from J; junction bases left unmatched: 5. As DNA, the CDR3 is TGCGCCAGCAGCTTGAGGACAGGGGGCTTGGACACTGAAGCTTTCTTT. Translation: CASSLRTGGLDTEAFF.

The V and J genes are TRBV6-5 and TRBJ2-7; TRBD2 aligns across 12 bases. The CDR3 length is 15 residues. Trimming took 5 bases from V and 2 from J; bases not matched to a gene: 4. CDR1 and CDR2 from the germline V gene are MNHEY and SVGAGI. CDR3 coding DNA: TGTGCCAGCAGTAACGGACTAGCGGGGACCTACGAGCAGTACTTC. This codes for CASSNGLAGTYEQYF.

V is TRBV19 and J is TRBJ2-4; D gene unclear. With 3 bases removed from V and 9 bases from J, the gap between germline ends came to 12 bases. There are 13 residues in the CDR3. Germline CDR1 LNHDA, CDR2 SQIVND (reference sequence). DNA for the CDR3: TGTGCCAGTAGTATTTCTAGTTTGGGCATTCAGTACTTC. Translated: CASSISSLGIQYF.

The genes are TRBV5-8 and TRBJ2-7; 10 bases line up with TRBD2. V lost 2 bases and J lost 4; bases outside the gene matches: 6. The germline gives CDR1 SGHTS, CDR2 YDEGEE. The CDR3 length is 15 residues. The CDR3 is CASSFPSGGKYEQYF. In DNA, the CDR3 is TGTGCCAGCAGCTTCCCTAGCGGGGGAAAATACGAGCAGTACTTC. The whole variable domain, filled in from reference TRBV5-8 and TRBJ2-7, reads EAGVTQSPTHLIKTRGQQATLRCSPISGHTSVYWYQQALGLGLQFLLWYDEGEERNRGNFPPRFSGRQFPNYSSELNVNALELEDSALYLCASSFPSGGKYEQYFGPGTRLTVT.

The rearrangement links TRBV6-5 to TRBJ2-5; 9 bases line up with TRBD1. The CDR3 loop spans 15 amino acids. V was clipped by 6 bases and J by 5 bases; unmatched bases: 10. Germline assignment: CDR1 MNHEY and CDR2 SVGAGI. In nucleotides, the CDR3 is TGTGCCAGCAGACTCCGGGACAGGGTCGGGGAGACCCAGTACTTC. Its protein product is CASRLRDRVGETQYF.

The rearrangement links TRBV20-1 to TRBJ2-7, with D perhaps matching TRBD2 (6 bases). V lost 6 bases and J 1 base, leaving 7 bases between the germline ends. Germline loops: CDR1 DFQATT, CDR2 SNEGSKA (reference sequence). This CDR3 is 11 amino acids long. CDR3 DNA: TGCAGTGCACGGGGGTCCTACGAGCAGTACTTC. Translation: CSARGSYEQYF.

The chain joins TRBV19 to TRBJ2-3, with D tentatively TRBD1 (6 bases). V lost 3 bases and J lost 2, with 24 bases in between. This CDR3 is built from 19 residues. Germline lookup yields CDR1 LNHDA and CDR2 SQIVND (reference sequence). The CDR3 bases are TGTGCCAGTAGTATTCCACAGGGTCGGATGGGCTGTATCACAGATACGCAGTATTTT. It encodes CASSIPQGRMGCITDTQYF. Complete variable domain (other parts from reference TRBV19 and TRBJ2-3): DGGITQSPKYLFRKEGQNVTLSCEQNLNHDAMYWYRQDPGQGLRLIYYSQIVNDFQKGDIAEGYSVSREKKESFPLTVTSAQKNPTAFYLCASSIPQGRMGCITDTQYFGPGTRLTVL.

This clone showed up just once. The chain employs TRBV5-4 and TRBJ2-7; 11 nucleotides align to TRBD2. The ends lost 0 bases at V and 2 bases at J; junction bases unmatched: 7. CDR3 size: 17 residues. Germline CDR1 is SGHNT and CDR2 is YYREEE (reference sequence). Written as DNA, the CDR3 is TGTGCCAGCAGCTTGGGGACACTAGCGGGGGCGGCCTACGAGCAGTACTTC. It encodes CASSLGTLAGAAYEQYF.

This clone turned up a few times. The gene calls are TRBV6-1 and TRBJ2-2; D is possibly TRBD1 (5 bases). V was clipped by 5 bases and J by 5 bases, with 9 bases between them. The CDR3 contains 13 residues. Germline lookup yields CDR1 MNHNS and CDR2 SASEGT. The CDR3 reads CASSRGQTGELFF. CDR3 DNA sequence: TGTGCCAGCAGTAGGGGCCAAACCGGGGAGCTGTTTTTT.

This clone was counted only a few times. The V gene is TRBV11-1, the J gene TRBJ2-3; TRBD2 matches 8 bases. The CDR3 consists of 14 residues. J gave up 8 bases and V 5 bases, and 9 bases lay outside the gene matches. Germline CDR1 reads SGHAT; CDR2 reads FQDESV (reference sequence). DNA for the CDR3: TGTGCCAGCAGCCTCGGGGGGGCCGAGGGTACGCAGTATTTT. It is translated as CASSLGGAEGTQYF.

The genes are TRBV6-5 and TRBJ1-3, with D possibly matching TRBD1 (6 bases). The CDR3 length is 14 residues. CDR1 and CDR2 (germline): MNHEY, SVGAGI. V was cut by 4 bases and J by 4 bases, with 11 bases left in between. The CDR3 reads CASSSSGVGNTIYF. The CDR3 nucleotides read TGTGCCAGCAGTTCCTCAGGGGTCGGAAACACCATATATTTT.

The CDR3 sequence is CASSTTSVYNEQFF. CDR3 nucleotide sequence: TGTGCCAGCAGTACCACTAGCGTCTACAATGAGCAGTTCTTC. The chain joins TRBV6-4 to TRBJ2-1, with 7 bases identical to TRBD2. The CDR3 is 14 residues long. V lost 5 bases and J lost 3; bases outside the gene matches: 4. The germline CDR1 and CDR2 sequences are MRHNA and SNTAGT.

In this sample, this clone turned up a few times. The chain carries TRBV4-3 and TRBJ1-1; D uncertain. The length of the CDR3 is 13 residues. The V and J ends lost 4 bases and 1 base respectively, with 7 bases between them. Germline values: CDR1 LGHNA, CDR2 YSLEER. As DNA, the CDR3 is TGCGCCAGCAGCCCACAGCCGAACACTGAAGCTTTCTTT. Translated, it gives CASSPQPNTEAFF.

The CDR3 sequence: CASSGRLADCTDTQYF. The CDR3 DNA reads as TGTGCCAGCAGCGGCCGACTAGCGGATTGCACAGATACGCAGTATTTT. V is TRBV21-1 and J is TRBJ2-3; the table's D call of TRBD2 was not tested on the DNA. TRBV21-1 is a recognized pseudogene. The CDR3 sequence is 16 residues long.

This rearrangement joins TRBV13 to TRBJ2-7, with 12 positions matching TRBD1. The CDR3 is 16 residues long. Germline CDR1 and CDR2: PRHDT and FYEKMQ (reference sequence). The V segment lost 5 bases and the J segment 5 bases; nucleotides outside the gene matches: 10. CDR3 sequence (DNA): TGTGCCAGCAGCCCTACGAAAGGGACAGGGGGCCACGAGCAGTACTTC. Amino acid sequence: CASSPTKGTGGHEQYF. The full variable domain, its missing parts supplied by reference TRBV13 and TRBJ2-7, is AAGVIQSPRHLIKEKRETATLKCYPIPRHDTVYWYQQGPGQDPQFLISFYEKMQSDKGSIPDRFSAQQFSDYHSELNMSSLELGDSALYFCASSPTKGTGGHEQYFGPGTRLTVT.

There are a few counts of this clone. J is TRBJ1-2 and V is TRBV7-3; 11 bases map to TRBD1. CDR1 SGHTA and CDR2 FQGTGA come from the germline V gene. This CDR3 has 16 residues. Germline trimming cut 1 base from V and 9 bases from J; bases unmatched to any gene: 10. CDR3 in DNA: TGTGCCAGCAGCTTAAGGGGTCGGGACAGGGGGAGTAGCTACACCTTC. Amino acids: CASSLRGRDRGSSYTF.

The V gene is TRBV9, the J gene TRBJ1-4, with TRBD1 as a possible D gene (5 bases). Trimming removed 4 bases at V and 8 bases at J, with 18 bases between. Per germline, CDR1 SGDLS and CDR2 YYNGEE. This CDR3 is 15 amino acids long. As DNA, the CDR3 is TGTGCCAGCAGCACATCAATGGGGGGATCAGAAAAACTGTTTTTT. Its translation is CASSTSMGGSEKLFF. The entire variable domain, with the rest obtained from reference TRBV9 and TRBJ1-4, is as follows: DSGVTQTPKHLITATGQRVTLRCSPRSGDLSVYWYQQSLDQGLQFLIQYYNGEERAKGNILERFSAQQFPDLHSELNLSSLELGDSALYFCASSTSMGGSEKLFFGSGTQLSVL.

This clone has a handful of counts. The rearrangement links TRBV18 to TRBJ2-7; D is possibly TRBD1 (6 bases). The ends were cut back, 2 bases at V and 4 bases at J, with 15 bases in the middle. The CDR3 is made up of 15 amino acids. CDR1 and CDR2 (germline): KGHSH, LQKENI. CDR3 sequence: CASSPTPGTLYEQYF. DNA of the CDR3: TGTGCCAGCTCACCAACTCCGGGGACACTTTACGAGCAGTACTTC.

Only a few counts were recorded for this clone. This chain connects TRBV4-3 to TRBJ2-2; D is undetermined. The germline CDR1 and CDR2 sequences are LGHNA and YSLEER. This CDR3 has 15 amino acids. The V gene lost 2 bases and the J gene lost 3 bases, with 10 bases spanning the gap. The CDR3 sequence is CASSQRSPDTGELFF. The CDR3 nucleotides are TGCGCCAGCAGCCAACGGTCGCCGGACACCGGGGAGCTGTTTTTT.

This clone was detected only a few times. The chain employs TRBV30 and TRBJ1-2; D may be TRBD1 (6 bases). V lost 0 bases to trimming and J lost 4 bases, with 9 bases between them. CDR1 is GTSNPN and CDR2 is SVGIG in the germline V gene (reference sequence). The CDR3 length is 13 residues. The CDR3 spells CAWSVTGFYGYTF. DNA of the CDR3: TGTGCCTGGAGTGTTACAGGGTTCTATGGCTACACCTTC.

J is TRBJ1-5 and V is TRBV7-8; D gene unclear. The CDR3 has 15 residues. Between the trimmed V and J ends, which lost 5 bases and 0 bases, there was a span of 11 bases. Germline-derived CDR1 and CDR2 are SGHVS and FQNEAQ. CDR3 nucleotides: TGTGCCAGCAGCGAACAGAGCCTTAGCAATCAGCCCCAGCATTTT. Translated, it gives CASSEQSLSNQPQHF.

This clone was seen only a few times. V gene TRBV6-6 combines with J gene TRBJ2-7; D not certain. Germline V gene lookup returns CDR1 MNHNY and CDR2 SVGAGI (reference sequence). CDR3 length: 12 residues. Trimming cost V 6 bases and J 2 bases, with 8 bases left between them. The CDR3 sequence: CASRNITYEQYF. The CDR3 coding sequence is TGTGCCAGCAGGAACATCACCTACGAGCAGTACTTC.

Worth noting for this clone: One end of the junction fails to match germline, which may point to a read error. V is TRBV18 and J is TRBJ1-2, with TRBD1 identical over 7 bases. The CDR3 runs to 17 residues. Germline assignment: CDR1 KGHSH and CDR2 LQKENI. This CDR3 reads CASSPRDSPETNHGYTF. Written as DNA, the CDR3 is TGTGCCAGCTCACCCCGGGACAGCCCGGAAACTAACCATGGCTACACCTTC.